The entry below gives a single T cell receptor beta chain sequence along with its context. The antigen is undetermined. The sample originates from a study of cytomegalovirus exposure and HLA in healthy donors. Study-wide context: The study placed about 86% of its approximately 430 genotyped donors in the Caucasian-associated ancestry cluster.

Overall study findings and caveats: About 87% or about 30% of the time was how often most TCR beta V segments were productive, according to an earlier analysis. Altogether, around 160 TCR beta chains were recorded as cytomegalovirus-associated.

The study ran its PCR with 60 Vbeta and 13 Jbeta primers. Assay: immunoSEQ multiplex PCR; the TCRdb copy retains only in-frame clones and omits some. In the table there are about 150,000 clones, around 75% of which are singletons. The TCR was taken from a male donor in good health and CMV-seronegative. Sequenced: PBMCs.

The CDR3 here is CAWNQGKNNEQFF. In DNA, the CDR3 is TGTGCCTGGAACCAGGGTAAAAACAATGAGCAGTTCTTC. The rearrangement joins TRBV30 to TRBJ2-1; tentative D call: TRBD1 (5 bases). Per the germline V gene, CDR1 is GTSNPN and CDR2 is SVGIG (reference sequence). The CDR3 runs to 13 residues. The V and J ends lost 4 bases and 5 bases respectively, with 12 bases between them.